This is a list of T cell receptor beta chains from one sample in a study of T cell responses to AZD1222 COVID-19 vaccine. Measured with immunoSEQ multiplex PCR; TCRdb has only the in-frame clones, and not every one. This table holds under 170,000 clones, 94% found once. This specimen consisted of peripheral blood, obtained on day 0 of AZD1222 vaccination. The origin of the receptors is an adult in good health. The conserved cysteine and the conserved F or W are not part of the CDR3 here. Fields, in order: J gene, V gene, CDR3 protein.

TRBJ1-2 TRBV12-3/TRBV12-4 ASSPGRGGGYT
TRBJ2-1 TRBV19 ASSLGGPYNEQF
TRBJ1-1 TRBV2 ASSVRQGNTEAF
TRBJ1-4 TRBV5-4 ASSAHGTLEKLF
TRBJ1-6 TRBV4-2 ASSQGGGQDLYGSYNSPLH
TRBJ2-2 TRBV7-9 ASSSSGATGELF
TRBJ2-5 TRBV4-2 ASSQELGGTQY
TRBJ2-1 TRBV5-8 ASSLGRTGLYNEQF
TRBJ2-3 TRBV29-1 SVVGLAGGTSTDTQY
TRBJ1-1 TRBV29-1 SVSKSLRTEAF
TRBJ1-1 TRBV7-9 ASSPGWAKTFPEAF
TRBJ1-6 TRBV18 ASSPMMGTANSPLH
TRBJ1-1 TRBV11-2 ASSLVPGMNTEAF
TRBJ1-1 TRBV29-1 SVEEVTTEAF
TRBJ1-6 TRBV12-3/TRBV12-4 ASSLDVISPLH
TRBJ1-5 TRBV6-5 ASTRQTNQPQH
TRBJ2-1 TRBV10-3 AISPNPYNEQF
TRBJ2-4 TRBV11-2 ASSSKLAKNIQY
TRBJ1-1 TRBV29-1 SVEDQQGGREAF
TRBJ2-1 TRBV7-3 ASSLNMGASYNEQF
TRBJ1-2 TRBV7-2 ASSLTGDFYGYT
TRBJ1-2 TRBV6-5 ASSSKSGYT
TRBJ2-2 TRBV5-5 ASSLVPGDPGELF
TRBJ2-2 TRBV7-2 ASSLRRTGGPGELF
TRBJ1-6 TRBV11-2 ASSFNSPLH
TRBJ2-5 TRBV19 ASSILGTGETQY
TRBJ1-1 TRBV5-1 ASSPSGGSTEAF
TRBJ1-6 TRBV10-1 ASSVDRGRSPLH
TRBJ2-2 TRBV29-1 STLRGTGELF
TRBJ2-3 TRBV7-9 ATIGGRRTDTQY
TRBJ1-3 TRBV5-1 ASSLSGWSGNTIY
TRBJ1-6 TRBV7-8 ASSLAARDRNSPLH
TRBJ1-2 TRBV19 ASSRAGVGYGYT
TRBJ2-3 TRBV7-6 ASSPTGHSTDTQY
TRBJ1-5 TRBV2 AGGTGEGNQPQH
TRBJ1-2 TRBV7-9 ASSLWGLDYGYT
TRBJ1-4 TRBV2 ASSENGGDEKLF
TRBJ1-5 TRBV18 ASSPRQGNQPQH
TRBJ2-6 TRBV4-3 ASSQDESAGANVLT
TRBJ2-5 TRBV15 ATSRGRDYQETQY
TRBJ2-1 TRBV30 AWGANEQF
TRBJ1-2 TRBV5-1 ASSLGAGDYGYT